This TCR beta chain was captured in a study of CD4 T cells in relation to SARS-CoV-2 and coronaviruses. About the research overall: Shared crossreactive spike epitopes were mapped to their HLA restriction.

This CDR3 comprises 11 residues. V lost 0 bases and J lost 6, with 0 bases in between. From germline, CDR1 is SGHRS and CDR2 YFSETQ. The table came from immunoSEQ multiplex PCR; TCRdb's copy has only in-frame clones and leaves some out. Of about 39,000 clones listed, approximately 80% were seen once; the top ten hold around 7%. Study-wide results and limits: Culture-expanded clones reflect memory recall rather than primary priming during culture.

As concerns this clone: The antigen remains undetermined.

This TCR was recovered from an adult with COVID-19. The V gene is TRBV5-1, the J gene TRBJ2-2; D uncertain. Input material: naive CD4+ T cells from PBMCs, cultured in vitro. Subset meaning: naive CD4+ T cells isolated by negative enrichment. CDR3 coding DNA: TGCGCCAGCAGCTTGGCCGGGGAGCTGTTTTTT. Translating it yields CASSLAGELFF.